The present entry profiles one T cell receptor (beta chain) with its context. This entry belongs to a study of Ad26.COV2.S vaccination and SARS-CoV-2 variants. The treatment: over 15 received Ad26.COV2.S at low or high dose, single or two shots; about 5 received placebo; per-sample allocation not given. The samples date from day 63 after the first vaccine or placebo injection. The repertoire was sequenced with immunoSEQ multiplex PCR; TCRdb's copy has only in-frame clones and lacks some. The table lists about 320,000 clones, about 86% of them singletons. The clonotype was recovered from a person between 18 and 65 years old who received the Ad26.COV2.S COVID-19 vaccine or a placebo. Sequencing used peripheral blood, obtained in a trial of Ad26.COV2.S vaccine versus placebo.

The CDR3 nucleotides are TGTGCCACCTCACACCCTCCGGGACAGGGTGTAGATACGCAGTATTTT. Translating gives CATSHPPGQGVDTQYF. V usage is TRBV10-3 and J usage is TRBJ2-3; TRBD1 matches 9 bases. The CDR3 sequence is 16 residues long. Trimming removed 10 bases from V and 5 bases from J; junction bases left unmatched: 16. Germline loops: CDR1 ENHRY, CDR2 SYGVKD.